This T cell receptor beta chain was found in a study of shared clonotypes between healthy human individuals. Produced via immunoSEQ multiplex PCR; TCRdb's table is partial and in-frame only. The table includes some 500,000 clones, roughly 95% detected once. The CDR3 totals 14 residues. V lost 2 bases, J lost 4 bases, and 12 bases lay in between. In germline, CDR1 is SGHRS, CDR2 YFSETQ. The clonotype originates from a woman aged 25-40 years in good health. V gene TRBV5-1 combines with J gene TRBJ1-2; tentatively, D is TRBD1 (6 bases). Sequencing input: naive CD4+ T cells sorted from blood. The subset is: CD45RA+ positively selected. The CDR3 sequence: CASSFGPGAYGYTF. The CDR3 DNA reads TGCGCCAGCAGCTTCGGACCGGGGGCCTATGGCTACACCTTC.